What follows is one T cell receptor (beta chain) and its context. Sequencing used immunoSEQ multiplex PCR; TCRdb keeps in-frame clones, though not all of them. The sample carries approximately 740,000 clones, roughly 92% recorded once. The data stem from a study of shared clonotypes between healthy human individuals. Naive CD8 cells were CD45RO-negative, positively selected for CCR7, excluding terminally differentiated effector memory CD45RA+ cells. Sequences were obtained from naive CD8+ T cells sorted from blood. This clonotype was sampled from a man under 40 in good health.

As DNA, the CDR3 is TGTGCCAGCAGTTTACACCCCAATGAGCAGTTCTTC. It encodes CASSLHPNEQFF. This sequence joins TRBV28 and TRBJ2-1, with D unresolved. CDR3 length equals 12 residues. The V gene lost 2 bases and the J gene lost 6 bases, with 5 bases spanning the gap. Germline lookup yields CDR1 MDHEN and CDR2 SYDVKM.